This T cell receptor (beta chain) derives from a study of somatic mutations in cytotoxic T cells in rheumatoid arthritis. Sequencing was performed with immunoSEQ multiplex PCR; in TCRdb, only in-frame clones are kept and a portion is missing. The table lists about 14,000 clones, 77% of them singletons. Germline V gene lookup returns CDR1 SGDLS and CDR2 YYNGEE. This CDR3 spans 15 amino acids. V gave up 4 bases and J gave up 0 bases, with 12 bases separating them. This sequence was found in an adult with rheumatoid arthritis. Specimen: CD8+ T cells sorted from blood. V is TRBV9 and J is TRBJ2-3; the D gene is possibly TRBD2 (5 bases). The DNA for the CDR3 is TGTGCCAGCAGCCCCCACCGGACTAGCACAGATACGCAGTATTTT. Residues: CASSPHRTSTDTQYF.